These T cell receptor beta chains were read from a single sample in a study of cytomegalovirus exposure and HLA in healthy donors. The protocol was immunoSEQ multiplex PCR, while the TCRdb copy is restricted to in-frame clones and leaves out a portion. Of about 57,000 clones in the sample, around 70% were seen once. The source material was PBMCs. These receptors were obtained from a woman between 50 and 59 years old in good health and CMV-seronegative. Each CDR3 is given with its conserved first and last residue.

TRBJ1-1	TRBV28	CASRRQGSTEAFF
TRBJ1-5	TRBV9	CASSGYNRGLKPQHF
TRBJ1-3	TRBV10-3	CAITENRGSGNTIYF
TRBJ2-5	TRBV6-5	CASSYGGPAGETQYF
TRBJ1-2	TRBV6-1	CASSEGPRNYGYTF
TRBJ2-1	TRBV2	CASRSGLAGYNEQFF
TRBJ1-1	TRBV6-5	CASSYSTRGTEAFF
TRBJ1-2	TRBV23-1	CASVGTLDGYTF
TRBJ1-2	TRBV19	CASSIPGGEAGGYTF
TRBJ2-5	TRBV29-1	CSVTTRPPSETQYF
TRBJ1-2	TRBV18	CASSPDRDTNYGYTF
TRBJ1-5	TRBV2	CASSATGGALGQPQHF
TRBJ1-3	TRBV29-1	CSVEDRSSGNTIYF
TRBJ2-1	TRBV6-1	CASSGLTGGSSGINEQFF
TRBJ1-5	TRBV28	CASSLGTGEPGQPQHF
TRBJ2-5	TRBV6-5	CASSFLSQGGETQYF
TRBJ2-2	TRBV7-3	CASSLTSGVTGELFF
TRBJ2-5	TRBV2	CASSGFAGGETQYF
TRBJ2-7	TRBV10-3	CAISEGKREGYEQYF
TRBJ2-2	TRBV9	CASSVVGSGEAGELFF
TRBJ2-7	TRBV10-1	CALTSPLYEQYF
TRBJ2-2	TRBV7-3	CASSQQGLNTGELFF
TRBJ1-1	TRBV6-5	CASSYSEGMNTEAFF
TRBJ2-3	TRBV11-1	CASSPSTDTQYF